A single sample is the source of the 2 T cell receptor beta chains below, sequenced in a study of CD8 T cells in Susac syndrome. Reverse transcription of 0.5 to 1 ug RNA used random hexamers. Using its own MiXCR run on the immunoSEQ multiplex PCR reads, TCRdb lists one record per CDR3 protein. Found here are roughly 200,000 distinct CDR3 sequences, approximately 95% of them singletons; the top ten hold about 0.15%. The sequenced sample consisted of CD8+ T cells from PBMCs. Receptor source: a human donor with multiple sclerosis.

This clonotype was seen a single time. This rearrangement joins TRBV20-1 to TRBJ2-3, with D perhaps matching TRBD1 or TRBD2 (6 bases each). Germline V gives CDR1 DFQATT, CDR2 SNEGSKA (reference sequence). This CDR3 is built from 13 residues. V was shortened by 6 bases and J by 2 bases, with 12 bases between the two germline ends. CDR3 nucleotide sequence: TGCAGTGCGGCGCGGGGACACACAGATACGCAGTATTTT. Its translation: CSAARGHTDTQYF.

The gene calls are TRBV7-9 and TRBJ2-1, with D maybe TRBD2 (6 bases). This CDR3 contains 12 residues. The germline gives CDR1 SEHNR, CDR2 FQNEAQ (reference sequence). The CDR3: CECGDWYNEQFF. CDR3 nucleotides: TGTGAATGCGGGGATTGGTACAATGAGCAGTTCTTC.